This paragraph covers one TCR beta chain sequence. The antigen remains unidentified. The same CDR3 can be traced to other DNA sequences in this sample. The sample comes from a study of shared clonotypes between healthy human individuals. Study-wide background: Three CD4 naive, three CD4 memory, two CD8 naive and one CD8 memory plate were used per donor.

Whole-study results and caveats: Sequencing of the sorted subsets was shown by rarefaction to be incomplete despite large depth.

This table comes from immunoSEQ multiplex PCR, and its TCRdb copy is limited to in-frame clones, with some not included. There are approximately 2,000,000 clones in the sample; 80% to 95% occur only once, and 1.5% to 2% lies in the top ten. Positive CCR7 selection of CD45RO-negative cells yielded the naive CD8 cells, and terminally differentiated effector memory CD45RA+ cells were excluded. Germline V lookup: CDR1 SEHNR, CDR2 FQNEAQ (reference sequence). Unmatched junction bases numbered 7, after V lost 6 bases and J lost 3 bases. This CDR3 is built from 14 residues. Sequenced input: naive CD8+ T cells from PBMCs. This sequence was found in a man in his late teens or twenties in good health. Some clones in this sample may be carry-over from other donors' samples. The V and J genes are TRBV7-9 and TRBJ2-7, with 8 bases lining up with TRBD1. CDR3 coding DNA: TGTGCCAGCAGGCCCGGGACAGGTGGCTACGAGCAGTACTTC. Translating it yields CASRPGTGGYEQYF.